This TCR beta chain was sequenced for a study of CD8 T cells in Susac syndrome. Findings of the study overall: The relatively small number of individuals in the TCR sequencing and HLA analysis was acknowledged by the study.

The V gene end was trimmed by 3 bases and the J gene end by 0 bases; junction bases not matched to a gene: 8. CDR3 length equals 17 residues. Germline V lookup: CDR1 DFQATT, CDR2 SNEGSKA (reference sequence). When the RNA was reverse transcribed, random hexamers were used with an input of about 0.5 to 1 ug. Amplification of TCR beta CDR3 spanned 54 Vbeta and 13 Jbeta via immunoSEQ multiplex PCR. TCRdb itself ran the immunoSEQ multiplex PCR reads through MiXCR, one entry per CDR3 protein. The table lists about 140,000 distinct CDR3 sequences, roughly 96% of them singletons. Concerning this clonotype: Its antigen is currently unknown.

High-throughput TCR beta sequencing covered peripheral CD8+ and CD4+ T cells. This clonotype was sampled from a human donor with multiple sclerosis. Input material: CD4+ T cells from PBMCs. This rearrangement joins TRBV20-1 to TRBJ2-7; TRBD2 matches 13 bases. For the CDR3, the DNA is TGCAGTGCTAGCGCGGGACTAGCGGGACTATCCTCCTACGAGCAGTACTTC. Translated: CSASAGLAGLSSYEQYF.